The entry below gives a single TCR beta chain sequence along with its context. No antigen is known for it. Other DNA variants within this sample encode the same CDR3. The data stem from a study of cytomegalovirus exposure and HLA in healthy donors. 13 Jbeta primers and 60 Vbeta primers were used for the PCR. Assay: immunoSEQ multiplex PCR; the TCRdb copy retains only in-frame clones and omits some. The sample lists 150,000 to 200,000 clones; 81% were seen once. CDR3 length: 15 residues. Trimming took 0 bases from V and 1 from J, leaving 7 bases between them. Germline V gives CDR1 SGDLS, CDR2 YYNGEE. Study observations and caveats: Some TCR beta chains (about 180 of them) were listed as cytomegalovirus-associated. The study reported that TCR beta sequences accurately predicted HLA-A and HLA-B alleles in most subjects. Among TCR beta chains of equal frequency, HLA-associated ones were more clonally expanded in a later analysis. CMV serostatus was the only recorded immune exposure for donors.

Sequencing used PBMCs. The V and J genes are TRBV9 and TRBJ2-2, with a weak D call TRBD1 (5 bases). This TCR was recovered from a man aged 18 to 35 in good health and CMV-seronegative. Written as DNA, the CDR3 is TGTGCCAGCAGCGTAGCAGGGTGGAACACCGGGGAGCTGTTTTTT. As protein: CASSVAGWNTGELFF.